Listed below are T cell receptor beta chains from one sample, sequenced in a study of T-cell memory formation after mild COVID-19. From the 5' RACE reads, TCRdb called clonotypes with MiXCR, one entry per CDR3 protein. Of fewer than 550,000 distinct CDR3 sequences in the sample, 15% to 25% were seen once. Sequenced: PBMCs or a T cell subset sorted from them (not recorded which). The receptors derive from an adult woman who had mild COVID-19 (a few samples of this study predate the infection). Cell type and time point are not known. Both conserved end residues are part of each CDR3. The order of the fields is V gene, clone size, D gene, J gene, CDR3 DNA, CDR3 protein. A D gene is named only where the DNA matches it firmly. Size values are once, few and many counts, or a class for expanded clones, and some rows have none.

V gene: TRBV4-1
clone size: few
D gene: -
J gene: TRBJ1-2
CDR3 DNA: TGCGCCAGCAGCCAAGGGGGGATCACGTACACCTTC
CDR3 protein: CASSQGGITYTF

V gene: TRBV9
clone size: -
D gene: -
J gene: TRBJ2-4
CDR3 DNA: TGTGCCAGCAGCCAGACCTGGACCCCCCAAAACATTCAGTACTTC
CDR3 protein: CASSQTWTPQNIQYF

V gene: TRBV9
clone size: many
D gene: -
J gene: TRBJ1-1
CDR3 DNA: TGTGCCAGCAGCGTAGCTACAGGGAACACTGAAGCTTTCTTT
CDR3 protein: CASSVATGNTEAFF

V gene: TRBV7-2
clone size: -
D gene: TRBD2
J gene: TRBJ2-3
CDR3 DNA: TGTGCCAGCAGCTTAGGAGCGGGGAGGGATACGCAGTATTTT
CDR3 protein: CASSLGAGRDTQYF

V gene: TRBV27
clone size: few
D gene: TRBD2
J gene: TRBJ2-5
CDR3 DNA: TGTGCCAGCAGTAGGTTAGCGGGGGTTGTAGAGACCCAGTACTTC
CDR3 protein: CASSRLAGVVETQYF

V gene: TRBV12-3/TRBV12-4
clone size: -
D gene: TRBD1
J gene: TRBJ2-7
CDR3 DNA: TGTGCCAGCAGCCACTCGGGACAGCCCTACGAGCAGTACTTC
CDR3 protein: CASSHSGQPYEQYF

V gene: TRBV5-1
clone size: -
D gene: TRBD1
J gene: TRBJ2-7
CDR3 DNA: TGCGCCAGCCGGACAGGGATGCACCCTGGTTACGAGCAGTACTTC
CDR3 protein: CASRTGMHPGYEQYF

V gene: TRBV6-2/TRBV6-3
clone size: few
D gene: TRBD1
J gene: TRBJ2-1
CDR3 DNA: TGTGCCAGCAGTTACTCAGTCGGACAGGGCCGGTATGAGCAGTTCTTC
CDR3 protein: CASSYSVGQGRYEQFF

V gene: TRBV5-1
clone size: few
D gene: TRBD1
J gene: TRBJ2-7
CDR3 DNA: TGCGCCAGCACCACCGGGGACAGCTACGAGCAGTACTTC
CDR3 protein: CASTTGDSYEQYF

V gene: TRBV7-9
clone size: few
D gene: TRBD1
J gene: TRBJ2-2
CDR3 DNA: TGTGCCAGCAGCTTATTGGGACAGATGAACACCGGGGAGCTGTTTTTT
CDR3 protein: CASSLLGQMNTGELFF

V gene: TRBV12-3/TRBV12-4
clone size: many
D gene: -
J gene: TRBJ2-5
CDR3 DNA: TGTGCCAGCAGTTTGAGTCCGACAGAAGAGACCCAGTACTTC
CDR3 protein: CASSLSPTEETQYF

V gene: TRBV7-2
clone size: -
D gene: -
J gene: TRBJ2-7
CDR3 DNA: TGTGCCAGCAGCTTATCTCCGGGAGTGGTCGGCGAGCAGTACTTC
CDR3 protein: CASSLSPGVVGEQYF

V gene: TRBV19
clone size: -
D gene: TRBD1
J gene: TRBJ2-1
CDR3 DNA: TGTGCCAGTAGTATAGGGACAGGGCGATTATTGGATGAGCAGTTCTTC
CDR3 protein: CASSIGTGRLLDEQFF

V gene: TRBV4-3
clone size: many
D gene: -
J gene: TRBJ2-1
CDR3 DNA: TGCGCCAGCAGCCAAGGGCTAGCCTATGAGCAGTTCTTC
CDR3 protein: CASSQGLAYEQFF

V gene: TRBV30
clone size: -
D gene: -
J gene: TRBJ2-2
CDR3 DNA: TGTGCCTTCATGGCGGGGCCGGGCACCGGGGAGCTGTTTTTT
CDR3 protein: CAFMAGPGTGELFF

V gene: TRBV7-9
clone size: -
D gene: -
J gene: TRBJ1-3
CDR3 DNA: TGTGCCAGCAGAGCATCCCGAGACACGCCAGATCCTGAAAACACCATATATTTT
CDR3 protein: CASRASRDTPDPENTIYF

V gene: TRBV7-9
clone size: few
D gene: -
J gene: TRBJ2-5
CDR3 DNA: TGTGCCAGCAGCTTAGTCGGCAGGGATTCTTTGGAGACCCAGTACTTC
CDR3 protein: CASSLVGRDSLETQYF

V gene: TRBV12-3/TRBV12-4
clone size: -
D gene: -
J gene: TRBJ2-7
CDR3 DNA: TGTGCCAGCAGAGTTGGGCACTACGAGCAGTACTTC
CDR3 protein: CASRVGHYEQYF

V gene: TRBV5-4
clone size: -
D gene: -
J gene: TRBJ2-3
CDR3 DNA: TGTGCCAGCAGCCTGCCTGGGCCCCAGCCCACAGATACGCAGTATTTT
CDR3 protein: CASSLPGPQPTDTQYF

V gene: TRBV4-1
clone size: few
D gene: -
J gene: TRBJ2-7
CDR3 DNA: TGCGCCAGCAGCCAAGAGGCGGCAGGAACCTACGAGCAGTACTTC
CDR3 protein: CASSQEAAGTYEQYF

V gene: TRBV30
clone size: -
D gene: -
J gene: TRBJ1-1
CDR3 DNA: TGTGCCTGGAGTCCAGCAGCTCGGGGGCTGAACACTGAAGCTTTCTTT
CDR3 protein: CAWSPAARGLNTEAFF

V gene: TRBV12-3/TRBV12-4
clone size: few
D gene: TRBD2
J gene: TRBJ2-7
CDR3 DNA: TGTGCCAGCAGTTCAATGACTAGCCCAGACAACGAGCAGTACTTC
CDR3 protein: CASSSMTSPDNEQYF

V gene: TRBV5-1
clone size: -
D gene: -
J gene: TRBJ2-1
CDR3 DNA: TGCGCCAGCGGAACTTCAGGTCAAAGTGGCAATGAGCAGTTCTTC
CDR3 protein: CASGTSGQSGNEQFF

V gene: TRBV29-1
clone size: -
D gene: -
J gene: TRBJ1-2
CDR3 DNA: TGCAGCGTTAGGACCGGAGATGGCTACACCTTC
CDR3 protein: CSVRTGDGYTF

V gene: TRBV7-8
clone size: -
D gene: -
J gene: TRBJ2-3
CDR3 DNA: TGTGCCAGCAGCTTAGGAGTCCCCACAGATACGCAGTATTTT
CDR3 protein: CASSLGVPTDTQYF

V gene: TRBV12-3/TRBV12-4
clone size: many
D gene: -
J gene: TRBJ2-7
CDR3 DNA: TGTGCCAGCAGCCTTGGGGAGAGCTACGAGCAGTACTTC
CDR3 protein: CASSLGESYEQYF

V gene: TRBV4-3
clone size: -
D gene: TRBD2
J gene: TRBJ2-1
CDR3 DNA: TGCGCCAGCAGCCAAAGGGCTAGCGGGAGGGACGATGAGCAGTTCTTC
CDR3 protein: CASSQRASGRDDEQFF

V gene: TRBV7-7
clone size: -
D gene: -
J gene: TRBJ2-2
CDR3 DNA: TGTGCCAGCAGAGACATGCTGGACATGTCGAACACCGGGGAGCTGTTTTTT
CDR3 protein: CASRDMLDMSNTGELFF

V gene: TRBV5-5
clone size: -
D gene: -
J gene: TRBJ2-5
CDR3 DNA: TGTGCCAGCAGCTTGGCCTGGTCCGAGACCCAGTACTTC
CDR3 protein: CASSLAWSETQYF

V gene: TRBV19
clone size: few
D gene: TRBD1
J gene: TRBJ2-7
CDR3 DNA: TGTGCCAGTAGTATGGGACAGGTTTTCTACGAGCAGTACTTC
CDR3 protein: CASSMGQVFYEQYF

V gene: TRBV24-1
clone size: once
D gene: -
J gene: TRBJ2-2
CDR3 DNA: TGTGCCACCAGTGACCCGGACAGAAACACCGGGGAGCTGTTTTTT
CDR3 protein: CATSDPDRNTGELFF

V gene: TRBV7-9
clone size: -
D gene: -
J gene: TRBJ2-5
CDR3 DNA: TGTGCCAGCAGCCTGACATGGGACCAAGAGACCCAGTACTTC
CDR3 protein: CASSLTWDQETQYF

V gene: TRBV6-5
clone size: few
D gene: -
J gene: TRBJ2-7
CDR3 DNA: TGTGCCAGCAGTTACGGGACACGGTCGTCCTACGAGCAGTACTTC
CDR3 protein: CASSYGTRSSYEQYF

V gene: TRBV4-2
clone size: -
D gene: -
J gene: TRBJ1-2
CDR3 DNA: TGTGCCAGCAGCCAACTACAGGGACTACTAGTCTATGGCTACACCTTC
CDR3 protein: CASSQLQGLLVYGYTF

V gene: TRBV6-5
clone size: few
D gene: TRBD1
J gene: TRBJ1-1
CDR3 DNA: TGTGCCAGCAGTTACTCGAGCGGGACAGGGTTACGCGCTTTCTTT
CDR3 protein: CASSYSSGTGLRAFF

V gene: TRBV5-1
clone size: many
D gene: -
J gene: TRBJ2-1
CDR3 DNA: TGCGCCAGCAGACCAGACTACTGGGATGAGCAGTTCTTC
CDR3 protein: CASRPDYWDEQFF